This TCR beta chain appears in the sequencing data of a study of shared clonotypes between healthy human individuals. CDR1 is SGHNT, CDR2 YENEEA, per germline. The CDR3 totals 13 residues. With 5 bases removed from V and 2 bases from J, the gap between germline ends came to 10 bases. This clone was picked up one time. Its target is not known. Positively selected for CCR7, the CD45RO-negative cells used as naive CD8 cells excluded terminally differentiated effector memory CD45RA+ cells. Study observations and caveats: The rarefaction results pointed to incomplete sorted-subset sequencing despite large depth.

Each sorted subset replicate got 200 ng genomic DNA, tens of thousands of genomes. Produced via immunoSEQ multiplex PCR; TCRdb's table is partial and in-frame only. The table shows around 1.9 million clones, with just under 95% occurring only once. The sample consisted of naive CD8+ T cells from PBMCs. The V gene is TRBV11-3, the J gene TRBJ2-7, with no clear D. The origin of this receptor is a man aged 18-30 years in good health. Some clones in this sample may be carry-over from other donors' samples. The DNA for the CDR3 is TGTGCCAGCAGCAGAGGACGGGCCTACGAGCAGTACTTC. This gives the protein CASSRGRAYEQYF.